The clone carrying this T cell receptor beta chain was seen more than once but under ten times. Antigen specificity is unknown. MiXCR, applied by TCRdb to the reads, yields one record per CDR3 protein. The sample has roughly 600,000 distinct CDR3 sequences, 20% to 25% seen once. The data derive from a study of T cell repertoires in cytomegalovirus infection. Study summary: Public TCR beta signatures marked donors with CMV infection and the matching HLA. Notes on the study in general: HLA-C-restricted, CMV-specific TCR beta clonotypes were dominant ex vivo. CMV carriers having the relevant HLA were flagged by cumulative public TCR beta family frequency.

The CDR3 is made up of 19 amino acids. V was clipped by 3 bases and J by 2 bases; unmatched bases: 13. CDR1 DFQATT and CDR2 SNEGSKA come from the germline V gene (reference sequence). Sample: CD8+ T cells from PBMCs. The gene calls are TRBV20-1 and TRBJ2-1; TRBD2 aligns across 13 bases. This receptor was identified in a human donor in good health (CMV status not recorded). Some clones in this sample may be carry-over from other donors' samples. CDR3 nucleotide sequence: TGCAGTGCTAGTGAGGAGGGACTAGCGGGGTCCTCAACCTACAATGAGCAGTTCTTC. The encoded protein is CSASEEGLAGSSTYNEQFF.